This entry concerns a single T cell receptor (beta chain). Its antigen is as yet unknown. The data were taken from a study of cytomegalovirus exposure and HLA in healthy donors. Broader study findings: An Asian-associated ancestry cluster reportedly showed fewer N-insertions than the roughly 670-donor mean in a later analysis.

Researchers ran the PCR with 60 Vbeta and 13 Jbeta primers. The repertoire was sequenced with immunoSEQ multiplex PCR; TCRdb's copy has only in-frame clones and lacks some. The data contain 81,000 or so clones, around 80% of them singletons. Germline V lookup: CDR1 LNHDA, CDR2 SQIVND (reference sequence). Trimming pared 6 bases from V and 7 bases from J, leaving 22 bases between. The CDR3 runs 16 residues. The sequence was obtained from a man aged 50 or older in good health and CMV-seropositive. J is TRBJ2-1 and V is TRBV19; D remains unclear. The material sequenced was PBMCs. CDR3 coding DNA: TGTGCCAGTAGGCCAAGGCTAGTATTGTCGAATAATGAGCAGTTCTTC. It specifies CASRPRLVLSNNEQFF.